Following are 24 T cell receptor beta chains from one sample sequenced in a study of blood T cell repertoires in COVID-19. The data were produced by immunoSEQ multiplex PCR, yet TCRdb's version contains in-frame clones alone and is incomplete. This table holds 250,000 to 350,000 clones, about 89% found once. Sequenced material: peripheral blood. Receptor source: a woman aged 50 to 65 who had recovered from COVID-19.

The chain recombines TRBV14 with TRBJ2-7, with D perhaps TRBD2 (6 bases). Trimming took off 4 bases at V and 2 bases at J, with 9 bases between the two ends. CDR3 length equals 13 residues. Looked up from germline, CDR1 is SGHDN and CDR2 is FVKESK. This CDR3 reads CASSLAGTYEQYF. The CDR3 coding sequence is TGTGCCAGCAGCCTCGCGGGGACCTACGAGCAGTACTTC.

The V gene is TRBV28, the J gene TRBJ2-1; 8 positions agree with TRBD2. With V trimmed by 5 bases and J by 2 bases, 11 bases remained unmatched. The length of the CDR3 is 17 residues. The germline CDR1 and CDR2 sequences are MDHEN and SYDVKM. The CDR3 sequence: CASSPPRGGVAYNEQFF. Here the CDR3 DNA reads TGTGCCAGCAGTCCTCCTCGGGGGGGGGTTGCCTACAATGAGCAGTTCTTC.

The chain employs TRBV4-2 and TRBJ2-2, with 8 bases matching TRBD2. The CDR3 loop spans 16 amino acids. Trimming at V came to 4 bases and at J to 7 bases, leaving 11 bases not matched to a gene. Germline V gene data show CDR1 as LGHNA and CDR2 as YNFKEQ. CDR3 loop: CASSLVGLGEDGELFF. The CDR3 DNA reads as TGTGCCAGCAGCCTGGTGGGACTAGGCGAGGACGGGGAGCTGTTTTTT.

The chain combines TRBV5-6 with TRBJ2-7; D ambiguous. Germline loops: CDR1 SGHDT, CDR2 YYEEEE. CDR3 size: 12 residues. V lost 2 bases to trimming and J lost 7 bases, with 10 bases between them. CDR3: CASSFTALEQYF. CDR3 nucleotides: TGTGCCAGCAGCTTTACAGCTTTAGAGCAGTACTTC.

The gene calls are TRBV29-1 and TRBJ1-2, with 7 bases identical to TRBD1. The CDR3 is made up of 13 amino acids. In germline, CDR1 is SQVTM, CDR2 ANQGSEA. V trimming: 6 bases; J trimming: 8 bases; junction bases outside the gene matches: 12. The CDR3 here is CSVEHRGEGGYTF. CDR3 nucleotide sequence: TGCAGCGTCGAACACAGGGGAGAGGGGGGCTACACCTTC.

This CDR3 is CASRIGGVSDLTGELFF. The CDR3 DNA is TGTGCCAGCCGGATTGGGGGGGTTTCGGATCTCACCGGGGAGCTGTTTTTT. The rearrangement links TRBV28 to TRBJ2-2; 7 nucleotides line up with TRBD2. This CDR3 has 17 amino acids. Unmatched junction bases numbered 16, after V lost 8 bases and J lost 4 bases. Germline values: CDR1 MDHEN, CDR2 SYDVKM.

The chain employs TRBV7-2 and TRBJ2-7, with D possibly TRBD2 on 6 matching bases. The CDR3 covers 14 residues. The V gene's germline CDR1 is SGHTA and CDR2 FQGNSA. V lost 4 bases and J lost 6, with 16 bases in between. CDR3 region: CASSSIPEGFEQYF. DNA for the CDR3: TGTGCCAGCAGCTCTATCCCGGAGGGTTTCGAGCAGTACTTC.

The rearrangement joins TRBV4-2 to TRBJ2-3; tentative D call: TRBD2 (6 bases). The length of the CDR3 is 14 residues. V was trimmed by 4 bases and J by 2 bases, leaving 10 bases between them. From germline, CDR1 is LGHNA and CDR2 YNFKEQ. The CDR3 sequence: CASSLRTNTDTQYF. CDR3 DNA: TGTGCCAGCAGCCTTCGGACTAACACAGATACGCAGTATTTT.

The CDR3 DNA reads TGTGCCAGCTCTGGTCTAGCGGGAGAGGTAGAGACCCAGTACTTC. Protein product: CASSGLAGEVETQYF. This rearrangement joins TRBV18 to TRBJ2-5; 10 nucleotides agree with TRBD2. J gave up 4 bases and V 6 bases, and 8 bases lay outside the gene matches. In germline, CDR1 is KGHSH, CDR2 LQKENI. This CDR3 region has 15 residues.

The chain uses TRBV2 and TRBJ1-1; D remains ambiguous. Germline V gives CDR1 SNHLY, CDR2 FYNNEI. The CDR3 length is 12 residues. Trimming pared 7 bases from V and 1 base from J, leaving 7 bases between. Here the CDR3 reads CASIRSNTEAFF. The CDR3 nucleotides are TGTGCCAGCATTCGTTCGAACACTGAAGCTTTCTTT.

The chain is built from TRBV6-5 and TRBJ2-3; 9 bases fit TRBD2. CDR1 MNHEY and CDR2 SVGAGI come from the germline V gene. J was trimmed by 7 bases and V by 5 bases; bases with no gene match: 10. The CDR3 is 15 amino acids. The CDR3 sequence is CASSNSGSGTNTQYF. The CDR3 coding sequence is TGTGCCAGCAGTAATAGCGGGAGCGGGACGAATACGCAGTATTTT.

This chain connects TRBV5-6 to TRBJ2-3, with 9 bases that match TRBD1. This CDR3 region has 15 residues. The J segment lost 4 bases and the V segment lost 4 bases, leaving 7 bases of the junction unmatched. The germline gives CDR1 SGHDT, CDR2 YYEEEE. The CDR3, as DNA: TGTGCCAGCAGCACAACCGGGACAGGGCCAGATACGCAGTATTTT. Translated, it gives CASSTTGTGPDTQYF. The complete variable domain, with remaining parts taken from reference TRBV5-6 and TRBJ2-3, reads DAGVTQSPTHLIKTRGQQVTLRCSPKSGHDTVSWYQQALGQGPQFIFQYYEEEERQRGNFPDRFSGHQFPNYSSELNVNALLLGDSALYLCASSTTGTGPDTQYFGPGTRLTVL.

The chain recombines TRBV7-2 with TRBJ2-4, with D perhaps TRBD2 (6 bases). Germline values: CDR1 SGHTA, CDR2 FQGNSA. V dropped 2 bases and J dropped 8 bases, with 10 bases sitting between them. CDR3 length equals 13 residues. The CDR3 protein is CASSLSPGDIQYF. CDR3 nucleotide sequence: TGTGCCAGCAGCTTAAGCCCGGGGGACATTCAGTACTTC.

The chain links TRBV7-3 to TRBJ2-2, with 8 nucleotides matching TRBD2. The CDR3 has 14 amino acids. V gave up 6 bases and J gave up 7 bases; unmatched junction bases: 7. Looked up from germline, CDR1 is SGHTA and CDR2 is FQGTGA. The CDR3 sequence: CASRSSGLSGELFF. CDR3 DNA sequence: TGTGCCAGCAGATCTAGCGGGTTAAGCGGGGAGCTGTTTTTT.

This clone was detected only once. The chain has TRBV9 and TRBJ2-3; perhaps TRBD2 as D (6 bases). CDR3 length: 13 amino acids. Trimming stripped 4 bases from V and 7 bases from J, with 13 bases between. Germline-derived CDR1 and CDR2 are SGDLS and YYNGEE. The CDR3 protein is CASSLGRGNTQYF. CDR3 DNA sequence: TGTGCCAGCAGCCTCGGGCGGGGCAATACGCAGTATTTT.

The V and J genes are TRBV28 and TRBJ2-3; TRBD1 might be the D (6 bases). CDR3 length: 15 residues. CDR1 is MDHEN and CDR2 is SYDVKM in the germline V gene. Trimming took 3 bases from V and 2 from J, leaving 12 bases between them. CDR3 sequence reads: CASSFADSHTDTQYF. DNA for the CDR3: TGTGCCAGCAGTTTCGCGGACAGCCACACAGATACGCAGTATTTT.

V and J are TRBV5-1 and TRBJ1-1, with a possible D match to TRBD1 (6 bases). The CDR3 is made up of 11 amino acids. Germline V gives CDR1 SGHRS, CDR2 YFSETQ. V was cut by 4 bases and J by 9 bases, with 10 bases left in between. CDR3 in amino acids: CASSHTGKAFF. The CDR3 nucleotides read TGCGCCAGCAGCCACACAGGGAAAGCTTTCTTT.

The chain links TRBV6-6 to TRBJ1-3; no clear D. This CDR3 spans 15 amino acids. Germline CDR1 MNHNY, CDR2 SVGAGI (reference sequence). Between the trimmed V and J ends, which lost 0 bases and 0 bases, there was a span of 6 bases. DNA of the CDR3: TGTGCCAGCAGTTACTCTACCTACTCTGGAAACACCATATATTTT. Translated: CASSYSTYSGNTIYF.

The chain employs TRBV2 and TRBJ1-2; D gene uncertain. Germline CDR1 SNHLY, CDR2 FYNNEI. CDR3 size: 12 residues. V was trimmed by 8 bases and J by 3 bases, leaving 10 bases between them. The CDR3: CASSELDYGYTF. CDR3 in DNA: TGTGCCAGCTCGGAGCTGGACTATGGCTACACCTTC.

The chain employs TRBV28 and TRBJ2-3; 10 nucleotides align to TRBD2. CDR3 length: 15 amino acids. The trim removed 2 bases at V and 3 bases at J, leaving 2 bases unmatched. CDR1 MDHEN and CDR2 SYDVKM come from the germline V gene. The CDR3 DNA reads TGTGCCAGCAGTTTAGGTAGCGGGGGGACAGATACGCAGTATTTT. Its translation is CASSLGSGGTDTQYF.

V is TRBV7-2 and J is TRBJ2-7; 8 nucleotides match TRBD2. V was pared by 6 bases and J by 6 bases, with 16 bases of the junction left unmatched. The CDR3 consists of 16 residues. CDR1 and CDR2 (germline): SGHTA, FQGNSA. The CDR3 sequence is CASSHTPPGGGGEQYF. In DNA form, the CDR3 reads TGTGCCAGCAGTCATACCCCCCCGGGAGGGGGGGGCGAGCAGTACTTC.

This clone was observed a single time. The chain recombines TRBV10-1 with TRBJ2-1; 8 bases fit TRBD1. From germline, CDR1 is WNHNN and CDR2 SYGVQD (reference sequence). V lost 0 bases and J lost 0; bases outside the gene matches: 1. CDR3 size: 16 residues. The CDR3: CASSESDRDSYNEQFF. The CDR3 bases are TGCGCCAGCAGTGAGTCGGACAGGGACTCCTACAATGAGCAGTTCTTC.

There are a few counts of this clone. This chain uses TRBV7-2 with TRBJ2-7, with 7 bases aligning to TRBD1. CDR1 and CDR2 (germline): SGHTA, FQGNSA. Trimming at V came to 4 bases and at J to 6 bases, leaving 9 bases not matched to a gene. The CDR3 length is 14 residues. The CDR3 loop is CASSSRQGKGEQYF. The CDR3 nucleotides are TGTGCCAGCAGCTCCCGACAGGGAAAGGGCGAGCAGTACTTC.

The chain recombines TRBV7-9 with TRBJ2-2, with 9 bases lining up with TRBD1. Trimming cost V 5 bases and J 4 bases; bases outside gene matches: 5. Per germline, CDR1 SEHNR and CDR2 FQNEAQ (reference sequence). The CDR3 runs 15 residues. CDR3 DNA: TGTGCCAGCAGCACCACAGGGGGCCCCACCGGGGAGCTGTTTTTT. Its translation: CASSTTGGPTGELFF.